Each of the 14 T cell receptor beta chains below was sequenced from the same sample in a study of blood T cells in healthy people across ages. For the second PCR, which ran for roughly 6 to 11 cycles, a sample-barcoded 5' primer and a J-beta primer mix were used. Using its own MiXCR run on the 5' RACE reads, TCRdb lists one record per CDR3 protein. Of 1.5 million to 2 million distinct CDR3 sequences listed, 35% to 50% are singletons. The sample was blood. The receptor source for this set is a human donor in good health.

The V and J genes are TRBV19 and TRBJ1-2; 7 bases match TRBD1. This CDR3 comprises 14 residues. The J segment lost 7 bases and the V segment lost 2 bases, leaving 7 bases of the junction unmatched. Germline values: CDR1 LNHDA, CDR2 SQIVND (reference sequence). In DNA form, the CDR3 reads TGTGCCAGTAGTATATGGTCGACAGGGAGTGGCTACACCTTC. As protein: CASSIWSTGSGYTF.

This clonotype was seen more than once but under ten times. The gene calls are TRBV4-3 and TRBJ2-1, with D perhaps TRBD1 (6 bases). The germline V and J ends were trimmed by 0 bases and 6 bases, with 18 bases remaining between them. CDR3 size: 17 residues. Germline CDR1 reads LGHNA; CDR2 reads YSLEER. CDR3 in amino acids: CASSQDLQVVGGNEQFF. In DNA, the CDR3 is TGCGCCAGCAGCCAAGATCTGCAGGTGGTAGGGGGCAATGAGCAGTTCTTC.

The genes are TRBV4-1 and TRBJ2-2, with D uncertain. The CDR3 spans 13 residues. V was cut by 2 bases and J by 3 bases, with 4 bases left in between. Germline CDR1 and CDR2: MGHRA and YSYEKL. For the CDR3, the DNA is TGCGCCAGCAGCCAAATATACACCGGGGAGCTGTTTTTT. Protein product: CASSQIYTGELFF.

A few counts support this clonotype. V usage is TRBV29-1 and J usage is TRBJ2-7; D gene unclear. Germline V gene lookup returns CDR1 SQVTM and CDR2 ANQGSEA. V was clipped by 0 bases and J by 2 bases, with 11 bases between them. There are 14 residues in the CDR3. The CDR3 DNA is TGCAGCGTTGAAGATCCGGCCAGCGCCTACGAGCAGTACTTC. This gives the protein CSVEDPASAYEQYF.

This rearrangement joins TRBV9 to TRBJ1-5; D gene unclear. CDR1 and CDR2 (germline): SGDLS, YYNGEE. The CDR3 extends over 13 amino acids. The germline V and J ends were trimmed by 3 bases and 5 bases, with 9 bases remaining between them. The DNA of the CDR3 is TGTGCCAGCAGCGCCTGGGGAGATCAGCCCCAGCATTTT. Protein: CASSAWGDQPQHF. Full variable domain (missing parts from reference TRBV9 and TRBJ1-5): DSGVTQTPKHLITATGQRVTLRCSPRSGDLSVYWYQQSLDQGLQFLIQYYNGEERAKGNILERFSAQQFPDLHSELNLSSLELGDSALYFCASSAWGDQPQHFGDGTRLSIL.

The genes are TRBV20-1 and TRBJ1-2; no firm D call. Germline V CDR1 and CDR2: DFQATT, SNEGSKA (reference sequence). V lost 0 bases and J lost 7, with 15 bases in between. CDR3 size: 14 residues. CDR3: CSARDTSGHGGYTF. DNA for the CDR3: TGCAGTGCTAGAGATACGTCTGGGCACGGTGGCTACACCTTC.

This clonotype was detected once. The chain recombines TRBV7-9 with TRBJ2-6, with D possibly matching TRBD1 (6 bases). Germline assignment: CDR1 SEHNR and CDR2 FQNEAQ (reference sequence). Between the trimmed V and J ends, which lost 8 bases and 0 bases, there was a span of 17 bases. The CDR3 has 17 residues. As DNA, the CDR3 is TGTGCCAGCGGCCAACCGGACAGCAGCTCTGGGGCCAACGTCCTGACTTTC. Its translation: CASGQPDSSSGANVLTF.

This clonotype showed up just once. The chain uses TRBV5-1 and TRBJ1-2; D unclear. The CDR3 sequence is 14 residues long. V gave up 3 bases and J gave up 3 bases, with 12 bases separating them. The germline CDR1 and CDR2 sequences are SGHRS and YFSETQ. CDR3 bases: TGCGCCAGCAGCTCCGGTAATTTGGACTATGGCTACACCTTC. Translating it yields CASSSGNLDYGYTF.

This clonotype was observed a few times. The rearrangement uses TRBV27 and TRBJ2-5; TRBD1 might be the D (5 bases). There are 16 residues in the CDR3. Germline-derived CDR1 and CDR2 are MNHEY and SMNVEV (reference sequence). Trimming pared 7 bases from V and 5 bases from J, leaving 23 bases between. CDR3 nucleotides: TGTGCCAGCACCCCTAGGCAGGGTGTGTTAGGCGAGACCCAGTACTTC. Protein sequence: CASTPRQGVLGETQYF.

This clonotype has only a few counts. This sequence joins TRBV6-5 and TRBJ1-5; 10 bases are a match to TRBD1. CDR1 and CDR2 (germline): MNHEY, SVGAGI. Trimming at V came to 6 bases and at J to 6 bases, leaving 2 bases not matched to a gene. The CDR3 runs 13 residues. The CDR3 here is CASRRTGGQPQHF. CDR3 in DNA: TGTGCCAGCAGGAGGACAGGGGGTCAGCCCCAGCATTTT.

The chain links TRBV20-1 to TRBJ1-2; a possible D gene is TRBD1 (6 bases). This CDR3 spans 13 amino acids. Trimming shortened V by 3 bases and J by 4 bases, and 12 bases separated the two germline ends. The germline V gene has CDR1 DFQATT and CDR2 SNEGSKA (reference sequence). The CDR3 loop reads CSARDSIIYGYTF. The CDR3 coding sequence is TGCAGTGCTAGGGACAGTATAATCTATGGCTACACCTTC.

The rearrangement joins TRBV29-1 to TRBJ2-2, with D possibly TRBD2 on 5 matching bases. V lost 7 bases and J lost 6, with 18 bases in between. CDR1 and CDR2 from the germline V gene are SQVTM and ANQGSEA. CDR3 length: 14 amino acids. Here the CDR3 reads CSAFQPSYSGELFF. The CDR3 coding sequence is TGCAGCGCATTCCAACCTAGCTATTCCGGGGAGCTGTTTTTT.

The J gene is TRBJ1-5, the V gene TRBV4-2; 9 nucleotides match TRBD1. This CDR3 region has 16 residues. Trimming removed 0 bases from V and 5 bases from J; junction bases left unmatched: 5. Germline V CDR1 and CDR2: LGHNA, YNFKEQ. The CDR3 sequence: CASSQDGTGRDQPQHF. CDR3 in DNA: TGTGCCAGCAGCCAAGACGGGACAGGGAGAGATCAGCCCCAGCATTTT.

The V gene is TRBV9, the J gene TRBJ2-5; 13 bases align to TRBD2. The CDR3 sequence is 18 residues long. V shed 4 bases, J shed 5 bases, and the junction held 14 bases outside the gene matches. The germline CDR1 and CDR2 sequences are SGDLS and YYNGEE. CDR3 coding DNA: TGTGCCAGCAGCCATCCCACTAGCGGGGGGGCCTTGTGGGAGACCCAGTACTTC. Its protein product is CASSHPTSGGALWETQYF.